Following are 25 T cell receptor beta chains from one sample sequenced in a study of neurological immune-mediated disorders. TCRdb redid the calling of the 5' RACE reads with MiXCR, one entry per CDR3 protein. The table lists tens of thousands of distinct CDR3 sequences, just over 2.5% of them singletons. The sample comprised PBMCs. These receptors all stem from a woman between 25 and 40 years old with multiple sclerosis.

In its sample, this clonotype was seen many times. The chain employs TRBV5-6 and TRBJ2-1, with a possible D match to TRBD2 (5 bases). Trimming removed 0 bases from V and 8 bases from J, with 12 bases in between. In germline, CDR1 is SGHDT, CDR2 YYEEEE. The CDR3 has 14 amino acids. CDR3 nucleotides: TGTGCCAGCAGCTTGGTGTCGGGAAGGGATGAGCAGTTCTTC. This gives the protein CASSLVSGRDEQFF.

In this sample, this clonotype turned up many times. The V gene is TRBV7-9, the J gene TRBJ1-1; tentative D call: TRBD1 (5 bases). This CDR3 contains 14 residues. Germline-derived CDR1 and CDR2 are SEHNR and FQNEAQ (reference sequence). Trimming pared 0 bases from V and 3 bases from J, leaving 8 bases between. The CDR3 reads CASSLAWGDTEAFF. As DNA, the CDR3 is TGTGCCAGCAGCTTAGCCTGGGGGGACACTGAAGCTTTCTTT.

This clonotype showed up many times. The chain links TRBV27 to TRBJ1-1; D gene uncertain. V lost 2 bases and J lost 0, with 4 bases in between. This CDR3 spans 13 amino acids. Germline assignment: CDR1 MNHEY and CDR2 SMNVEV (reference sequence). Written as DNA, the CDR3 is TGTGCCAGCAGTTTACAGTTGAACACTGAAGCTTTCTTT. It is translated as CASSLQLNTEAFF.

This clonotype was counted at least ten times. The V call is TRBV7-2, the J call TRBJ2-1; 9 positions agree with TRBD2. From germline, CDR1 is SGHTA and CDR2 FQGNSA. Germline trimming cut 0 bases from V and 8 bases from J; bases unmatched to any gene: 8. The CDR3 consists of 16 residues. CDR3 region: CASSLALRAGGDEQFF. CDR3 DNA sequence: TGTGCCAGCAGCTTAGCTCTTCGGGCGGGAGGGGATGAGCAGTTCTTC.

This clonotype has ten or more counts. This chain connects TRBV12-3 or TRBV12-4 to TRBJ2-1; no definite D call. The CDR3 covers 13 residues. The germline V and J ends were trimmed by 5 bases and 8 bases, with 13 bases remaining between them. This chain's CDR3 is CASSAGPSDEQFF. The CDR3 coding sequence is TGTGCCAGCAGTGCCGGACCGTCAGATGAGCAGTTCTTC.

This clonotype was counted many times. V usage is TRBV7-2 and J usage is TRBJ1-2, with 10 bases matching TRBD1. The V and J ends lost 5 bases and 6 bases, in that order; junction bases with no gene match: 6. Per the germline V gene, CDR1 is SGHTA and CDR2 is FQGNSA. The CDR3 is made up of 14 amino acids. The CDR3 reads CASSRDRGSHGYTF. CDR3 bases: TGTGCCAGCAGCCGGGACAGGGGTTCCCATGGCTACACCTTC.

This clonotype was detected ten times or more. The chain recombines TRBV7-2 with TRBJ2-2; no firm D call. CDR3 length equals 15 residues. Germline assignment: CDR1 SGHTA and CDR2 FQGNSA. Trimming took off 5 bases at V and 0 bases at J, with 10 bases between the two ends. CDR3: CASSPAWANTGELFF. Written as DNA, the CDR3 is TGTGCCAGCAGCCCGGCGTGGGCGAACACCGGGGAGCTGTTTTTT.

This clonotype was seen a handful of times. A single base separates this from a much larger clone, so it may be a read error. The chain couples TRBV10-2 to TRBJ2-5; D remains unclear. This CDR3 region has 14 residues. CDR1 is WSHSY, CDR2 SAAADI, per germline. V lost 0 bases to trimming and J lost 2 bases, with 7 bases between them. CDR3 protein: CASSESILQETQYF. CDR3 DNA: TGCGCCAGCAGTGAGTCCATACTACAAGAGACCCAGTACTTC.

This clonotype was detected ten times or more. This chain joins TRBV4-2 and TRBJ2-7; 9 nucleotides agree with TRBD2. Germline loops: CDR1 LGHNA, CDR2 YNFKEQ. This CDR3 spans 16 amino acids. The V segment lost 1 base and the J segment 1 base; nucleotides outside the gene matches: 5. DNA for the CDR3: TGTGCCAGCAGCCAAGCATCTAGCGGGGCATCCTACGAGCAGTACTTC. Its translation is CASSQASSGASYEQYF.

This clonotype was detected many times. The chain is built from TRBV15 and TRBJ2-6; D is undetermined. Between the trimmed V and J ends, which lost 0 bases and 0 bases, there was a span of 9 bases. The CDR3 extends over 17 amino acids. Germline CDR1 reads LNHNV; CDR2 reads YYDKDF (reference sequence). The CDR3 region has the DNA TGTGCCACCAGCAGAGAAGGGTCGAGCTCTGGGGCCAACGTCCTGACTTTC. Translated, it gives CATSREGSSSGANVLTF.

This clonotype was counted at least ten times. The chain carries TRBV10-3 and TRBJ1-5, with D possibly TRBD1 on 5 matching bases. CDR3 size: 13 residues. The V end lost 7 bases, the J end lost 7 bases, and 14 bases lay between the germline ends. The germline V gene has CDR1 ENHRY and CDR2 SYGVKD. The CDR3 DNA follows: TGTGCCATCAAAGGAGGGGAGACCCAGCCCCAGCATTTT. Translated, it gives CAIKGGETQPQHF.

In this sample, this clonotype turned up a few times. CDR3 amino acids: CASSLVRNNEQFF. CDR3 sequence (DNA): TGTGCCAGCAGTTTAGTACGGAACAATGAGCAGTTCTTC. J is TRBJ2-1 and V is TRBV12-3 or TRBV12-4; D is unclear. The CDR3 is 13 residues long. V was pared by 1 base and J by 5 bases, with 6 bases between.

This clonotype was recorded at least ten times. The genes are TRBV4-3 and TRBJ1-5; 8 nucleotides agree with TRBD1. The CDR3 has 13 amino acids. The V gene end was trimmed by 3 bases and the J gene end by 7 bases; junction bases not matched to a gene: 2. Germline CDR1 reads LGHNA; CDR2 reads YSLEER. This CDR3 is CASSQDRAQPQHF. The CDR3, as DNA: TGCGCCAGCAGCCAGGACAGGGCCCAGCCCCAGCATTTT.

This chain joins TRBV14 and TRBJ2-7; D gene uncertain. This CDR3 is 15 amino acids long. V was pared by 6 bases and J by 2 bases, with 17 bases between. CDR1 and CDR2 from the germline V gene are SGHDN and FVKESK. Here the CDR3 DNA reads TGTGCCAGCAGTCGGAGACCAGCGCAAACCTACGAGCAGTACTTC. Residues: CASSRRPAQTYEQYF. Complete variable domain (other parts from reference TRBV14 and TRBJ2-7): EAGVTQFPSHSVIEKGQTVTLRCDPISGHDNLYWYRRVMGKEIKFLLHFVKESKQDESGMPNNRFLAERTGGTYSTLKVQPAELEDSGVYFCASSRRPAQTYEQYFGPGTRLTVT.

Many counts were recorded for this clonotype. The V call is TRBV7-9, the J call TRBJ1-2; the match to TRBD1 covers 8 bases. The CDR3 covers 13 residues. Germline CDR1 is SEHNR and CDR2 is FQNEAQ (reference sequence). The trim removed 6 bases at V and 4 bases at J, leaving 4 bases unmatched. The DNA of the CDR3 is TGTGCCAGCAGTTACAGGGGGTCCTATGGCTACACCTTC. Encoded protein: CASSYRGSYGYTF.

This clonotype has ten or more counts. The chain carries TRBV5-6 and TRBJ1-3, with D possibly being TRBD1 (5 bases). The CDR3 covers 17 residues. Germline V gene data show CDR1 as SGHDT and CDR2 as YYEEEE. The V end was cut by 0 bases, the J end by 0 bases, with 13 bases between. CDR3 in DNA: TGTGCCAGCAGCTTGGTCCTGGGGGACCCCTCTGGAAACACCATATATTTT. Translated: CASSLVLGDPSGNTIYF.

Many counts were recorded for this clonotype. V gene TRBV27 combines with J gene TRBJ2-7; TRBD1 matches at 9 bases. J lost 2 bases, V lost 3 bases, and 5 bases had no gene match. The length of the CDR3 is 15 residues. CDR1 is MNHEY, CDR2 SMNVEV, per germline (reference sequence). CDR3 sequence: CASSFKGQGPYEQYF. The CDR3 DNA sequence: TGTGCCAGCAGTTTCAAGGGACAGGGTCCCTACGAGCAGTACTTC.

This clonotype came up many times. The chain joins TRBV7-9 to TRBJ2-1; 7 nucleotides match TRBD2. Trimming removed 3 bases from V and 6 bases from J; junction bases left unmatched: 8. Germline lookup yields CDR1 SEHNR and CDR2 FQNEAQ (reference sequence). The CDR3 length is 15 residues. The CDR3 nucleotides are TGTGCCAGCAGCTTCGTTGGACTAGAAACCAATGAGCAGTTCTTC. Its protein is CASSFVGLETNEQFF.

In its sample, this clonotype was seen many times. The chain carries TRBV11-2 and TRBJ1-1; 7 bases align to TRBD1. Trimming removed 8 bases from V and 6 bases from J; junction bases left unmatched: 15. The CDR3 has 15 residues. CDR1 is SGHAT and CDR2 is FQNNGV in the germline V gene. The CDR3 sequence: CASRSRGQVGPEAFF. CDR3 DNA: TGTGCCAGCCGCAGCAGAGGACAGGTGGGACCTGAAGCTTTCTTT. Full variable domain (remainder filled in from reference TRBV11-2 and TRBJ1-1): EAGVAQSPRYKIIEKRQSVAFWCNPISGHATLYWYQQILGQGPKLLIQFQNNGVVDDSQLPKDRFSAERLKGVDSTLKIQPAKLEDSAVYLCASRSRGQVGPEAFFGQGTRLTVV.

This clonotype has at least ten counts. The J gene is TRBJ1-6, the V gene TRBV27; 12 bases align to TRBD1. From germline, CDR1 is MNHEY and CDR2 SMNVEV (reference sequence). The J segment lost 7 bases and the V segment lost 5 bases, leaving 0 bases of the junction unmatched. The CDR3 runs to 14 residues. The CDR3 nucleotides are TGTGCCAGCAGTGGGACAGGGGGCAATTCACCCCTCCACTTT. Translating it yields CASSGTGGNSPLHF.

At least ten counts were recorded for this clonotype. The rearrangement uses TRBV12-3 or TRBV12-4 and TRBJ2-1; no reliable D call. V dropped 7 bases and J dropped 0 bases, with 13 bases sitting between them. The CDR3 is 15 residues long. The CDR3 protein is CASTPTGSSYNEQFF. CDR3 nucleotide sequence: TGTGCCAGCACCCCGACTGGAAGCTCCTACAATGAGCAGTTCTTC.

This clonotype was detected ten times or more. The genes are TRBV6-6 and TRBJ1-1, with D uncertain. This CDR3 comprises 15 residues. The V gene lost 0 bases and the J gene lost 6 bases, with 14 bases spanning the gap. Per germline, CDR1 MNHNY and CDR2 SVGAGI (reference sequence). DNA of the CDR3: TGTGCCAGCAGTTACTCGTATGTCCGTTCTGCTGAAGCTTTCTTT. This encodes CASSYSYVRSAEAFF.

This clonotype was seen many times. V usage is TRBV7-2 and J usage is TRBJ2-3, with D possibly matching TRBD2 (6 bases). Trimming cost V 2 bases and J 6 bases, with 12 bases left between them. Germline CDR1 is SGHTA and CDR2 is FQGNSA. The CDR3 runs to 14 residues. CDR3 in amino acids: CASSLLGRGDTQYF. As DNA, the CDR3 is TGTGCCAGCAGCTTACTGGGACGGGGGGATACGCAGTATTTT. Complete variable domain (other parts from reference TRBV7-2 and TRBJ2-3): GAGVSQSPSNKVTEKGKDVELRCDPISGHTALYWYRQSLGQGLEFLIYFQGNSAPDKSGLPSDRFSAERTGGSVSTLTIQRTQQEDSAVYLCASSLLGRGDTQYFGPGTRLTVL.

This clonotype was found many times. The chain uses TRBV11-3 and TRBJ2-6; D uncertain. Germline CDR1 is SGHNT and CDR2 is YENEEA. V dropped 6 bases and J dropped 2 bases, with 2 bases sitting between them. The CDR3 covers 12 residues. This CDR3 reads CASSPGANVLTF. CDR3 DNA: TGTGCCAGCAGTCCTGGGGCCAACGTCCTGACTTTC.

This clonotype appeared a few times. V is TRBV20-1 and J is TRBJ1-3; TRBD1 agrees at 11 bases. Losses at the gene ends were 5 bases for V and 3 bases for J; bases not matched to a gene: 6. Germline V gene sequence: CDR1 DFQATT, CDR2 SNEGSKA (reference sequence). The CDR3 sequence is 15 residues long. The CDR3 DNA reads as TGCAGTGCTGGCGGACAGGGGGCTCATGGAAACACCATATATTTT. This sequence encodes CSAGGQGAHGNTIYF.